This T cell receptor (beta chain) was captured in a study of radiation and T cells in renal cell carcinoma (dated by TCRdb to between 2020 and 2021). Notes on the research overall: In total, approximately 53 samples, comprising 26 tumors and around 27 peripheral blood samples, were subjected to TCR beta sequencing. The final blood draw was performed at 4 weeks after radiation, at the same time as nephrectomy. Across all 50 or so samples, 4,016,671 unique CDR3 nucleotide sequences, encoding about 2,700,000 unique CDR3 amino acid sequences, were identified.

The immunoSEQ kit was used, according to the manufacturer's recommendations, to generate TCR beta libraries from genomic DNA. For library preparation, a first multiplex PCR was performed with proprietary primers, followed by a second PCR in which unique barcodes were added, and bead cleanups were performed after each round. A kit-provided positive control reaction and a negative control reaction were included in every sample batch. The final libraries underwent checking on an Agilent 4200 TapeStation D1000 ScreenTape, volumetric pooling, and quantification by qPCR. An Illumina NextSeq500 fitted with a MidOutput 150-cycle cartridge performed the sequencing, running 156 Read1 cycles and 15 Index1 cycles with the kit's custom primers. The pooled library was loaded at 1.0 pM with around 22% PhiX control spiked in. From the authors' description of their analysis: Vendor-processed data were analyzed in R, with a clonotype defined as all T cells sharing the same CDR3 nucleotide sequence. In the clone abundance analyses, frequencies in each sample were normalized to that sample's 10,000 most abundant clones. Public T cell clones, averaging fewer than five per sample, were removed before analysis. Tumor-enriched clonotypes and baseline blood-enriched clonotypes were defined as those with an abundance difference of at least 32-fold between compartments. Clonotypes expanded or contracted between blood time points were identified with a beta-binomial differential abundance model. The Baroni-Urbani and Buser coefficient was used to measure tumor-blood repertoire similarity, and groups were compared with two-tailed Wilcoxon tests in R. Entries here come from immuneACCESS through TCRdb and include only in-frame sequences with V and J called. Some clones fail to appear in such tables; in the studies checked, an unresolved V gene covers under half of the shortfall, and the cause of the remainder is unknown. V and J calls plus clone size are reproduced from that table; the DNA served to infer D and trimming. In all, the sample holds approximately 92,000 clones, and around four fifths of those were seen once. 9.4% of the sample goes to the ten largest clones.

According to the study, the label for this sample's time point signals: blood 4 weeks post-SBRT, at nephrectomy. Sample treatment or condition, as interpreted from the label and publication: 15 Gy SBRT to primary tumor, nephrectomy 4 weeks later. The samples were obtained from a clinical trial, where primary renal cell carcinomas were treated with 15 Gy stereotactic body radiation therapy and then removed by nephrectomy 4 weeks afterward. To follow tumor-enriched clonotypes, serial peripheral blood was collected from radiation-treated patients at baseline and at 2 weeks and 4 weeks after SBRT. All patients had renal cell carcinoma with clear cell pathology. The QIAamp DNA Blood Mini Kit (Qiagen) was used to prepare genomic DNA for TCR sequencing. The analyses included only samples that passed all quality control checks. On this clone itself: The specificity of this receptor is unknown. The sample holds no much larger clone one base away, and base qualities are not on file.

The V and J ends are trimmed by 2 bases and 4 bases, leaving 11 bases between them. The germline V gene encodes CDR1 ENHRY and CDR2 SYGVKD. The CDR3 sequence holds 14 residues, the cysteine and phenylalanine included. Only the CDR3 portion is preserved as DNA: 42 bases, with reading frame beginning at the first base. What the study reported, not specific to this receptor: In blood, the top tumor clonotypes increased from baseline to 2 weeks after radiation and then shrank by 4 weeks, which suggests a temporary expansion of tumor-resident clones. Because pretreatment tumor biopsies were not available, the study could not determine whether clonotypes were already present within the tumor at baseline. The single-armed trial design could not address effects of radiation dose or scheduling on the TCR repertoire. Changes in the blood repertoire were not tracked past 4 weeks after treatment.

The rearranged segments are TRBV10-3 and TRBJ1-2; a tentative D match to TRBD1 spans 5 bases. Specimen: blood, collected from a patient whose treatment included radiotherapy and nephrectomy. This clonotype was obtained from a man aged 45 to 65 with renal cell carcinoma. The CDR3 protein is CAISEGLQGYGYTF. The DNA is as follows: TGTGCCATCAGTGAGGGGCTCCAGGGCTATGGCTACACCTTC.